Detailed here is one T cell receptor beta chain. The antigen this receptor binds is unknown. Qualities for individual bases were not recorded, and no much larger clone is one base off. The data are from a study of T cell repertoires and HLA-DP antigens (dated by TCRdb to between 2018 and 2020). With regard to the full study: Using HeLa cells transduced to present allogeneic HLA-DP, the study set up an in vitro model of CD4+ T cell alloreactivity. One alloantigen differed from self by one peptide-binding groove amino acid, whereas the other differed by ten, modelling structurally similar versus dissimilar alloantigens. The average DNA input was around 0.2 ug for sorted CD137+CD4+ samples versus about 1,200 ng for pre-culture CD4+ samples. Of the three donors, two were male and one was female, and their ages ranged from the 18-to-29 age band up to the 60-to-69 age band. Beyond this particular receptor, the publication reports: Sorted CD137+ cells showed similar clonality against both alloantigens (around 0.4), much higher than the clonality of pre-culture samples (approximately 0.039). An average cumulative frequency of around 40% against one allele and less than 65% against the other was found for clones undetected before culture. Separate analysis of naive and memory CD4+ repertoires was not performed. The study was limited by having just three donors, by relying on a non-physiological HeLa antigen-presenting system, and by using total CD4+ cells as responders.

CDR1 and CDR2 are drawn from the germline V gene (reference sequence): MNHNY, SVGAGI. V has 2 bases trimmed and J has 0 bases trimmed; junction bases matching no gene number 1. From the cysteine through the phenylalanine, the CDR3 covers 16 amino acids. The read is trimmed to its CDR3 DNA, 48 bases read in frame from base 1. Untouched CD4+ T cells were isolated from Ficoll-separated PBMC by magnetic bead negative selection, reaching an average purity of around 98%. Using magnetic beads, untouched CD4+ T cells were isolated from Ficoll-separated PBMC at about 97.7% purity, with only negligible CD8+ contamination. Peripheral blood mononuclear cells came from the buffy coats of three healthy blood donors, who served as the study's donors. All three donors were CMV seronegative. The DNeasy Blood & Tissue Kit was used for extraction of genomic DNA. Genomic DNA from sorted CD137+CD4+ cells and from pre-culture CD4+ baseline samples of each subject was subjected to TCRB sequencing.

TCRB CDR3 regions were amplified with the immunoSEQ multiplex PCR using forward primers for 54 TRBV segments and reverse primers for 13 TRBJ segments. For pre-culture CD4+ samples, sequencing was done at deep resolution with a target of 150,000 to 200,000 T cell genomes. Sequencing of the amplicons on an Illumina HiSeq System generated 87 bp reads spanning the CDR3. For the original study's pipeline: PCR and sequencing errors in the reads were corrected, and CDR3 regions were defined by aligning to IMGT reference sequences. Template and unique rearrangement counts were estimated using synthetic template pools. Clonality was computed by subtracting Pielou's evenness from 1. Richness was estimated with the Daley-Smith estimator. Repertoire overlap was measured with Morisita's index. Clones found in cultured samples but undetected in the pre-culture repertoire of the corresponding donor were defined as low-abundance clones. Sourced from immuneACCESS, this table was stored by TCRdb with only in-frame sequences that have V and J called. A share of the clones is absent; for the studies checked, an unresolved V gene accounts for under half, and the remainder has no known explanation. V and J calls and clone size come straight from that table; D and trimming were deduced from the DNA. In this sample the table shows some 110,000 clones, nearly 95% of which occur a single time. About 0.27% of the sample rests with the top ten.

The V gene is TRBV6-6 and the J gene is TRBJ2-2, with 9 bases aligning to TRBD1. The specimen was CD4+ T cells from PBMCs. The clonotype was recovered from a woman aged 18-35 years in good health and CMV-seronegative. The nucleotides read TGTGCCAGCAGTTACCGACAGGGGGCGAACACCGGGGAGCTGTTTTTT. This sequence encodes CASSYRQGANTGELFF.